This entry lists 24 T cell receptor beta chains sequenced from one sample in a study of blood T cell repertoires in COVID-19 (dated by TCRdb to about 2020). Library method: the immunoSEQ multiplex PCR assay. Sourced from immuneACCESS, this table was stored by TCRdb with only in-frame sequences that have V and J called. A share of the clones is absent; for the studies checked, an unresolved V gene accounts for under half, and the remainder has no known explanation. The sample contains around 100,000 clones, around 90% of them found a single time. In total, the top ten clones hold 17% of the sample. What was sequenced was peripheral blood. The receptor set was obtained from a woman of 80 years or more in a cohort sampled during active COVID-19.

CDR3 region: CASSPTSVRRGNIQYF. The CDR3 coding sequence is TGTGCCAGTAGTCCTACTAGCGTTCGGAGGGGAAACATTCAGTACTTC. The rearrangement links TRBV19 to TRBJ2-4; TRBD2 matches 7 bases. V was clipped by 5 bases and J by 6 bases; unmatched bases: 13. There are 16 residues in the CDR3. Germline loops: CDR1 LNHDA, CDR2 SQIVND (reference sequence).

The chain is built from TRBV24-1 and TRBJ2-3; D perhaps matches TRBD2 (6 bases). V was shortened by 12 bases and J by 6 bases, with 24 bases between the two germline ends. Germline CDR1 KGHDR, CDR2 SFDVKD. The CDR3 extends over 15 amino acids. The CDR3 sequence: CAATSSDQDMDTQYF. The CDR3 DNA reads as TGTGCCGCCACATCTAGCGACCAGGATATGGATACGCAGTATTTT.

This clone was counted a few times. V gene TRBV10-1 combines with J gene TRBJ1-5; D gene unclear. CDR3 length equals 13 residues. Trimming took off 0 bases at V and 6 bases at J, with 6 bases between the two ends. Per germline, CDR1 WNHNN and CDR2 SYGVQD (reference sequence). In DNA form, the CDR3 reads TGCGCCAGCAGTGAGTCCCAGTCTCAGCCCCAGCATTTT. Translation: CASSESQSQPQHF.

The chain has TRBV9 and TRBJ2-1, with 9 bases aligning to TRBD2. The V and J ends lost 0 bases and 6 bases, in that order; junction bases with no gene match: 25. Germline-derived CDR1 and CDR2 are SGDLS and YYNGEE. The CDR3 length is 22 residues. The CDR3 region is CASSVDLIRAFAGGLGGNEQFF. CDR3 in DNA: TGTGCCAGCAGCGTAGATCTGATCAGGGCCTTTGCGGGAGGGCTCGGGGGCAATGAGCAGTTCTTC.

This chain's CDR3 is CASSFGTALSGNTIYF. The CDR3, as DNA: TGTGCCAGCAGCTTTGGGACAGCACTCTCTGGAAACACCATATATTTT. The chain recombines TRBV5-4 with TRBJ1-3; TRBD1 aligns across 7 bases. After removal of 2 bases from V and 0 bases from J, the junction contained 5 bases not matched to a gene. Per germline, CDR1 SGHNT and CDR2 YYREEE (reference sequence). CDR3 length equals 16 residues. Combining the CDR3 with reference TRBV5-4 and TRBJ1-3 gives the whole variable domain ETGVTQSPTHLIKTRGQQVTLRCSSQSGHNTVSWYQQALGQGPQFIFQYYREEENGRGNFPPRFSGLQFPNYSSELNVNALELDDSALYLCASSFGTALSGNTIYFGEGSWLTVV.

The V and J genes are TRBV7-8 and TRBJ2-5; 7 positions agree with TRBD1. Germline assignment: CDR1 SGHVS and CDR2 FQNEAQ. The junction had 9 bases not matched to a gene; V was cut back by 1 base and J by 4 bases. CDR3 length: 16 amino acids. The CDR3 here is CASSLVYQGVGETQYF. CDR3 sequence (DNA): TGTGCCAGCAGCTTAGTCTATCAGGGGGTCGGAGAGACCCAGTACTTC.

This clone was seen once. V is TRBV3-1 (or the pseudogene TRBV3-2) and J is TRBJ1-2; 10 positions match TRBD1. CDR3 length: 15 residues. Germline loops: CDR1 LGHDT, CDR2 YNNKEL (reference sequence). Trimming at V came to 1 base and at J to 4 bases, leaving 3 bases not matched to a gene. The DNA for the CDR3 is TGTGCCAGCAGCCAAGGACAGGGGGCAAGCTATGGCTACACCTTC. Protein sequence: CASSQGQGASYGYTF.

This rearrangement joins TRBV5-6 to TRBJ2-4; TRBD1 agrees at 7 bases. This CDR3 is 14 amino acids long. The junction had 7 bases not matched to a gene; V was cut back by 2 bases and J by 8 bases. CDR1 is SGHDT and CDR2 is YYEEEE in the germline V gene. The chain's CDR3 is CASSLTGELYIQYF. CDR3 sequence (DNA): TGTGCCAGCAGCTTAACAGGGGAGTTATACATTCAGTACTTC.

As DNA, the CDR3 is TGTGCCAGTAGTATAGATCTGGCTCAGGGGGCAGGTACGCAGTATTTT. Amino acids: CASSIDLAQGAGTQYF. The rearrangement uses TRBV19 and TRBJ2-3; 8 positions match TRBD1. V was clipped by 0 bases and J by 8 bases; unmatched bases: 10. Germline CDR1 and CDR2: LNHDA and SQIVND (reference sequence). This CDR3 contains 16 residues.

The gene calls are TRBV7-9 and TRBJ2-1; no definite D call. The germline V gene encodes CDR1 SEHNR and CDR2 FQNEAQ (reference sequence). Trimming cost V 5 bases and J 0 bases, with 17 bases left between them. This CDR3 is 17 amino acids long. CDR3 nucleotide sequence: TGTGCCAGCAGCATATTAGACCGTAGGAGCTCCTACAATGAGCAGTTCTTC. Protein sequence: CASSILDRRSSYNEQFF.

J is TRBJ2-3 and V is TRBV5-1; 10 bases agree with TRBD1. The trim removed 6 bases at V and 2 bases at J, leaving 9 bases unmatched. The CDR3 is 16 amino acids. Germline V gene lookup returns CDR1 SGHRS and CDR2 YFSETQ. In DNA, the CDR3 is TGCGCCAGCACTGACCCGGGACAGGGGAACACAGATACGCAGTATTTT. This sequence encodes CASTDPGQGNTDTQYF.

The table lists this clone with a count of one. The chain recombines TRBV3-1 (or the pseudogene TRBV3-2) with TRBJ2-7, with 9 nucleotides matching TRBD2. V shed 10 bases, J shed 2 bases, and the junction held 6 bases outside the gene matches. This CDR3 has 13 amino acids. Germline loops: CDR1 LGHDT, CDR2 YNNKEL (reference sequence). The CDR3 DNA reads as TGTGCCACAAGAGCTAGCGGGACCTACGAGCAGTACTTC. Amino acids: CATRASGTYEQYF.

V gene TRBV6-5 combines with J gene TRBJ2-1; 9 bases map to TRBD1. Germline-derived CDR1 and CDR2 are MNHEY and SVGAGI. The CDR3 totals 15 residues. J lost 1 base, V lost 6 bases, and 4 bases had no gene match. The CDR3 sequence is CASSLDRGSYNEQFF. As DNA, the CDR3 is TGTGCCAGCAGCTTGGACAGGGGTTCCTACAATGAGCAGTTCTTC.

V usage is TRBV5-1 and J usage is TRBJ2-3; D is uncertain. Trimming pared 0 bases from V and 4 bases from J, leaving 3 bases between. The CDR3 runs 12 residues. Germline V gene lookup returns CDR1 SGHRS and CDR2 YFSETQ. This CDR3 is CASSLGADTQYF. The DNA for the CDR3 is TGCGCCAGCAGCTTGGGCGCAGATACGCAGTATTTT.

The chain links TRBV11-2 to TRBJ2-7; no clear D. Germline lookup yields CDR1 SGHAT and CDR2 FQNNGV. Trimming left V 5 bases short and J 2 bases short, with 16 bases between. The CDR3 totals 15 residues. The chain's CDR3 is CASSLGAASTYEQYF. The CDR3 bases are TGTGCCAGCAGCCTCGGTGCCGCGAGCACCTACGAGCAGTACTTC.

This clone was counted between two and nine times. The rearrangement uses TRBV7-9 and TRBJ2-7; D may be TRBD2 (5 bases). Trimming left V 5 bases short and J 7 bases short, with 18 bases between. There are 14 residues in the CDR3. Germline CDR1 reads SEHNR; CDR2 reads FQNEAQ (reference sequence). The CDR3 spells CASSPLGETAEQYF. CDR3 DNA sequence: TGTGCCAGCAGCCCGCTCGGGGAGACTGCGGAGCAGTACTTC. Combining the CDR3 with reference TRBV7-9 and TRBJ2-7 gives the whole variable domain DTGVSQNPRHKITKRGQNVTFRCDPISEHNRLYWYRQTLGQGPEFLTYFQNEAQLEKSRLLSDRFSAERPKGSFSTLEIQRTEQGDSAMYLCASSPLGETAEQYFGPGTRLTVT.

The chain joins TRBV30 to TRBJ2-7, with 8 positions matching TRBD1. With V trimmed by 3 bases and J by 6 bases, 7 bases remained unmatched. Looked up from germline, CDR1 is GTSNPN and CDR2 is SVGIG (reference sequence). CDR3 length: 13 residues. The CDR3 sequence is CAWRVQGVGEQYF. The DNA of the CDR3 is TGTGCCTGGAGAGTACAGGGGGTGGGCGAGCAGTACTTC.

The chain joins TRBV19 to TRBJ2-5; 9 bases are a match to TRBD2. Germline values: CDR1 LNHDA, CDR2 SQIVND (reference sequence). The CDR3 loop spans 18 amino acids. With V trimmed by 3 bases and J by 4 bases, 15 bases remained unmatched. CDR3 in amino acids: CASSIRSISGGRGETQYF. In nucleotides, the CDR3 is TGTGCCAGTAGTATCCGTAGTATAAGCGGGGGGCGAGGAGAGACCCAGTACTTC. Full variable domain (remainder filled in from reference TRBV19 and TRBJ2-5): DGGITQSPKYLFRKEGQNVTLSCEQNLNHDAMYWYRQDPGQGLRLIYYSQIVNDFQKGDIAEGYSVSREKKESFPLTVTSAQKNPTAFYLCASSIRSISGGRGETQYFGPGTRLLVL.

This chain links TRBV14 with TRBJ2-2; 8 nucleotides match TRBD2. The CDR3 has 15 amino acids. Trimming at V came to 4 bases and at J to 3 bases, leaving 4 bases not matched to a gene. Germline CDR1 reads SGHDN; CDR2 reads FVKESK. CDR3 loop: CASSRGLAYTGELFF. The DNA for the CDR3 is TGTGCCAGCAGCCGAGGACTAGCTTACACCGGGGAGCTGTTTTTT.

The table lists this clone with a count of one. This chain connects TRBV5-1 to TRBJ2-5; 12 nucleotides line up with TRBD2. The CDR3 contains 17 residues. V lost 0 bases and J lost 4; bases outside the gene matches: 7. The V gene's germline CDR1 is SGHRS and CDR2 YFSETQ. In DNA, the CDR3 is TGCGCCAGCAGCTTGGCCGCTAGCGGGGGGGCAAGAGAGACCCAGTACTTC. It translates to CASSLAASGGARETQYF.

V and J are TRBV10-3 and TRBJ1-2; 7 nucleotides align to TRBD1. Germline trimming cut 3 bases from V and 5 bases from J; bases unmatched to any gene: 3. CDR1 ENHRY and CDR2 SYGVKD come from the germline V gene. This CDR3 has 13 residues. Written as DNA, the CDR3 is TGTGCCATCAGTGAACAGGGGAGTTATGGCTACACCTTC. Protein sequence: CAISEQGSYGYTF.

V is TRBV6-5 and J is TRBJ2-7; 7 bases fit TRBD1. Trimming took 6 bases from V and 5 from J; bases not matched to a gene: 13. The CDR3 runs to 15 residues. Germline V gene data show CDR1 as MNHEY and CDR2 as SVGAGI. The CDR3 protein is CASRSGVSQGNEQYF. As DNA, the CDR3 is TGTGCCAGCAGGAGCGGCGTTTCACAGGGGAACGAGCAGTACTTC.

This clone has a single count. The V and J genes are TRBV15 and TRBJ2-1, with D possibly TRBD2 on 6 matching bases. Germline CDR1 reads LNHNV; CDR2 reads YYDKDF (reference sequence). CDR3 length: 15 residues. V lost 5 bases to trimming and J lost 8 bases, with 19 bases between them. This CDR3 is CATSPQKGRDYEQFF. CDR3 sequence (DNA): TGTGCCACCAGCCCCCAGAAGGGCAGGGACTATGAGCAGTTCTTC.

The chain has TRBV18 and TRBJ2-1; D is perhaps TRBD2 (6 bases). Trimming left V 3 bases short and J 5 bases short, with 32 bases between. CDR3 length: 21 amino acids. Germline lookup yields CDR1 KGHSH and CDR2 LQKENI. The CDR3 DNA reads TGTGCCAGCTCACCTAACCTGTTAACCTCGCCCGGGGGTGTGGGTCACAATGAGCAGTTCTTC. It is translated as CASSPNLLTSPGGVGHNEQFF.